This T cell receptor beta chain is drawn from a study of breast tumors, draining lymph nodes, adjacent tissues. Whole-study results and caveats: Data fit most tumor T cells coming from lymph node, expanding in tumor. The lymph node origin of tumor T cells was framed as consistent with a hypothesis, not demonstrated. Luminal-like breast cancer showed significantly higher tumor–nontumor repertoire similarity than basal-like.

TCRdb reprocessed the multiplex PCR reads via MiXCR and lists one record per CDR3 protein. The top ten hold more than 3.5% of the sample, which has 150,000 to 200,000 distinct CDR3 sequences, approximately 33% seen once. This clonotype has just a few counts. Its antigen is not known. Samples came from axillary lymph nodes draining the breast cancer. Germline trimming cut 7 bases from V and 5 bases from J; bases unmatched to any gene: 11. The CDR3 spans 14 residues. Germline CDR1 is SGHDT and CDR2 is YYEEEE. The TCR was taken from a female donor with breast cancer. Some clones in this sample may be carry-over from other donors' samples. V gene TRBV5-6 combines with J gene TRBJ1-1; 7 nucleotides match TRBD1. Sequencing was carried out using axillary lymph node tissue. The CDR3 sequence: CASQEGGRRTEAFF. In nucleotides, the CDR3 is TGTGCCAGCCAAGAAGGGGGCAGGAGGACTGAAGCTTTCTTT.